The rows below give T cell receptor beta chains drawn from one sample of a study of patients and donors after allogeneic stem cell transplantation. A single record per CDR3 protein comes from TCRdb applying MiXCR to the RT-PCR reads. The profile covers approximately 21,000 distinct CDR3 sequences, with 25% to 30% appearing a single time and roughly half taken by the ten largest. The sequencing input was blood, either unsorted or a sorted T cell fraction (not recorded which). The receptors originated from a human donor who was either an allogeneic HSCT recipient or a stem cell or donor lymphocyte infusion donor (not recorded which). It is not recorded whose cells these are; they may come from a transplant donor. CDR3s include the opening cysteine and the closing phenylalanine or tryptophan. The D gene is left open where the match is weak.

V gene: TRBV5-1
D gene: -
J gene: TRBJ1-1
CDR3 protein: CASSLIPRRSPDTEAFF

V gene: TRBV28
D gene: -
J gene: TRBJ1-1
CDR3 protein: CASSPRGVMNTEAFF

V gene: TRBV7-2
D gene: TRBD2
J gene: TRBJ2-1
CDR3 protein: CASSLSERGSSYNEQFF

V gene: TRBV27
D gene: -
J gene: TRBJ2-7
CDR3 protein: CASSLRSFDEQYF

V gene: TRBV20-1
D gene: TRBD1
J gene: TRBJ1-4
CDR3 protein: CSARTGGTNEKLFF

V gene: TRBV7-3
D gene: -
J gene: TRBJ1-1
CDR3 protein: CASSRQAATEAFF

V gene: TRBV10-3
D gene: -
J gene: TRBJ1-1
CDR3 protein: CASDPIGQRNTEAFF

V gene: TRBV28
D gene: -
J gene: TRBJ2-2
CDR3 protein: CAILQPNTGELFF

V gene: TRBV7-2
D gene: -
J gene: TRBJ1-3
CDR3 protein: CASSLGGDSGNTIYF

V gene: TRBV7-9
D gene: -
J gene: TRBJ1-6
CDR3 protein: CASSLRATSSYNSPLHF

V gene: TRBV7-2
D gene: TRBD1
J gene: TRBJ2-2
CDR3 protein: CASSPDRGGGELFF

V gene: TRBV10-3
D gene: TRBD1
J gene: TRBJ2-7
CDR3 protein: CAISGTGSSYEQYF

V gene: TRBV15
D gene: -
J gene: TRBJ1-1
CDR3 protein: CATSRLLKGVGNTEAFF

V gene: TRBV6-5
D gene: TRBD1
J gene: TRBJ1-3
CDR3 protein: CASSYTRTGGNTIYF

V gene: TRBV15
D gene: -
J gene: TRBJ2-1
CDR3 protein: CATSSQGSSYNEQFF

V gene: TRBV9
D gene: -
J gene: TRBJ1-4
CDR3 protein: CASAPGGDEKLFF

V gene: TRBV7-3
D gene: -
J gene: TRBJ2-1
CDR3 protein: CASSLKGSSYNEQFF

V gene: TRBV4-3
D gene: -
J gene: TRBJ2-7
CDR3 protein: CASSQAGSASYEQYF

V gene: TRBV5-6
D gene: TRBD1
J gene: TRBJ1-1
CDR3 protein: CASSGGTGINEAFF

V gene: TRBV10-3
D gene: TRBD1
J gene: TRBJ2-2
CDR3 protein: CAINPTGGPSGELFF

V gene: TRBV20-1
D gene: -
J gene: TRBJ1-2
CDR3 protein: CSARGLYGYTF

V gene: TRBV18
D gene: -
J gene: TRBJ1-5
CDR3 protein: CASSPSNQPQHF

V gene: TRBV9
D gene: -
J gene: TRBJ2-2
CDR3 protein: CASSVRGSGPNTGELFF

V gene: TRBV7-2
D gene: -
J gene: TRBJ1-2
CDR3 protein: CASSLGDVGDYGYTF

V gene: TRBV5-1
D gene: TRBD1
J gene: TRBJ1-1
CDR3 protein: CASSTGQGNTEAFF

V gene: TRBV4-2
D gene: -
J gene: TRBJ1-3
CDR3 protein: CASSQAAASGNTIYF

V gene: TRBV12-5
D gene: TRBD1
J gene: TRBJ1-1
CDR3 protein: CASGSPGQGRTEAFF

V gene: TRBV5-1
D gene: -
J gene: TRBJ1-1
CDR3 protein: CASSPDSAGAEAFF

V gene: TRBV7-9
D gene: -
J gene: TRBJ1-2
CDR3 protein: CASSPPDRSPGTF

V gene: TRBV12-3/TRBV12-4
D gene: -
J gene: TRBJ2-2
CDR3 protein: CASSPTRTGELFF

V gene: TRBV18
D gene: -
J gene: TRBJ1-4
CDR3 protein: CASSPLNEKLFF

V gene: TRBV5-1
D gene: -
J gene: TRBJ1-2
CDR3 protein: CASSPGEDYGYTF

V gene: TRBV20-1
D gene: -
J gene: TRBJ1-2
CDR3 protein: CSASGLSDGYTF

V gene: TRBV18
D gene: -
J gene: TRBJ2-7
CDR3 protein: CASSPRILGDEQYF

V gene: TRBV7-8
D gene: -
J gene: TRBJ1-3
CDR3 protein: CASSRFTGTGNTIYF

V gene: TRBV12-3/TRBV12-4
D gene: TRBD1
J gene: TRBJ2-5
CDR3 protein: CASKGGLETQYF

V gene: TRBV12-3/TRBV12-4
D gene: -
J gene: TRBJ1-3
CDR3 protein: CASSSWGSSDTIYF

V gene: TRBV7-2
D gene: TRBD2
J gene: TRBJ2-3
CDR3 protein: CASSLELAGARDTQYF

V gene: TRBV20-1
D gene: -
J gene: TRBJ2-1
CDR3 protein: CSARDVFLQRNEQFF

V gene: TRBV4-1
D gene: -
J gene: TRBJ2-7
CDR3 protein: CASSQAGTLTYEQYF

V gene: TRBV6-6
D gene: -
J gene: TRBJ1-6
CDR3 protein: CASSYGGTSPLHF

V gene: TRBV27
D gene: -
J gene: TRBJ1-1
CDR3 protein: CASSWTDKNTEAFF

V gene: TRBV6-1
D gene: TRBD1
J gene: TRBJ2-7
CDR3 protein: CASARSGTGSEQYF

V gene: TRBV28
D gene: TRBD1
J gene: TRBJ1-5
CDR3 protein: CASSSTGEGQPQHF

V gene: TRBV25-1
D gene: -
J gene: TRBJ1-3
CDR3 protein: CASSGLGSGNTIYF

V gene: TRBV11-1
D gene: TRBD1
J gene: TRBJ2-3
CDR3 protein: CASSSRDRGRADTQYF

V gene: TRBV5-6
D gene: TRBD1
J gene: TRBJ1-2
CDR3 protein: CASRGGGQDYGYTF

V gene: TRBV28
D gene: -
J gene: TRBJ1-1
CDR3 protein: CATLASRGYYTEAFF

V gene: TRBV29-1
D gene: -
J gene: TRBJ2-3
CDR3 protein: CSALSGDTQYF

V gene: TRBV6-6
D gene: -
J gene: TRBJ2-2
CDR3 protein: CASSYGRVNTGELFF

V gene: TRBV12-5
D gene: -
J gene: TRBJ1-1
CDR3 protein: CASGRTEGTEAFF

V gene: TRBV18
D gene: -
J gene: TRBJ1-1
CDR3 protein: CASSHEKPGLWNTEAFF

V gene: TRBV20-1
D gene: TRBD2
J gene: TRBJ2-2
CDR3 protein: CSASRLAGMNTGELFF

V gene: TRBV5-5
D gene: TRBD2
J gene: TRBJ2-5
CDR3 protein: CASSLLAGAEETQYF

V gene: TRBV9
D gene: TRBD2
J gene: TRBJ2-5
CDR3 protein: CASNPSGKETQYF

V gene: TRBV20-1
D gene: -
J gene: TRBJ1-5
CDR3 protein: CSGKYSNQPQHF

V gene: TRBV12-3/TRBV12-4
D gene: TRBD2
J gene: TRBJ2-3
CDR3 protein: CASSRPGLDADTQYF

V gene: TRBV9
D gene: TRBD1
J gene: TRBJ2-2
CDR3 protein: CASSVHRGSGELFF

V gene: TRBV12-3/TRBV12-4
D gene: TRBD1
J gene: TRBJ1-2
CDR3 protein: CASTRTGGTYGYTF

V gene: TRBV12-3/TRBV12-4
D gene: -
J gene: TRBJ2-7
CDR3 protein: CASSLWGLAYEQYF